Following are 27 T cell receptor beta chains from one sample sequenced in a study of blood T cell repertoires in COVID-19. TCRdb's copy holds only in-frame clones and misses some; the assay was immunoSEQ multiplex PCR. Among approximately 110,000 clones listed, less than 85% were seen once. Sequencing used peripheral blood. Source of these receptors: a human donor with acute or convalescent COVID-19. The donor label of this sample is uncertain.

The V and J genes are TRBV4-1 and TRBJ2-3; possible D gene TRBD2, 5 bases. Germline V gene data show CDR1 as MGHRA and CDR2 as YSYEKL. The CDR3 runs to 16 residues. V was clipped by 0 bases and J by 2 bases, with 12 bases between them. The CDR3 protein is CASSQDSAGYTDTQYF. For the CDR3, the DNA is TGCGCCAGCAGCCAAGATTCGGCGGGTTACACAGATACGCAGTATTTT.

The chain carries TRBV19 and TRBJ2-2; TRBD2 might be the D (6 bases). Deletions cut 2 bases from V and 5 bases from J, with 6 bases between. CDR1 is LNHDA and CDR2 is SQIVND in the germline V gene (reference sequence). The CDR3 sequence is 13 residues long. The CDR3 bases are TGTGCCAGTAGTATACGGGGGACCGGGGAGCTGTTTTTT. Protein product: CASSIRGTGELFF.

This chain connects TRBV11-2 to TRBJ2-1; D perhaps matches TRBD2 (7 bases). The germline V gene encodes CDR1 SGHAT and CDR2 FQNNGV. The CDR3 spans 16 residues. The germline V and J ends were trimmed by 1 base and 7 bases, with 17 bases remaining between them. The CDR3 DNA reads TGTGCCAGCAGCTTAGTGGGGGGGGCCTTAGGTAATGAGCAGTTCTTC. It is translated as CASSLVGGALGNEQFF.

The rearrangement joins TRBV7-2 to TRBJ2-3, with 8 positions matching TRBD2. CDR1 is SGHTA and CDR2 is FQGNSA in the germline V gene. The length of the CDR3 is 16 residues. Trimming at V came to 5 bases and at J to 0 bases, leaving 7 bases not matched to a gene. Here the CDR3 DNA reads TGTGCCAGCAGCCCCAGACTAGCGACTAGCACAGATACGCAGTATTTT. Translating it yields CASSPRLATSTDTQYF.

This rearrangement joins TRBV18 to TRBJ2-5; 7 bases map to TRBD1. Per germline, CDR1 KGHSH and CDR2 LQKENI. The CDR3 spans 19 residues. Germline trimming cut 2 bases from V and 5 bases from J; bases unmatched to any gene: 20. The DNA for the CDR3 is TGTGCCAGCTCACCAATCCCTGCCGCAACAGGGGCCCAGGTGGAGACCCAGTACTTC. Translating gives CASSPIPAATGAQVETQYF.

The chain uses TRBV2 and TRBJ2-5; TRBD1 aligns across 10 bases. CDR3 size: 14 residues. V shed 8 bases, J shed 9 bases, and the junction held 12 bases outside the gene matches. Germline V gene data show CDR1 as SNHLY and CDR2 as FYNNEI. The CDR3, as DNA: TGTGCCAGCGGCTGGACAGGGGGAAGGGAGGCCCAGTACTTC. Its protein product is CASGWTGGREAQYF. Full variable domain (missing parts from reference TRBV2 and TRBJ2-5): EPEVTQTPSHQVTQMGQEVILRCVPISNHLYFYWYRQILGQKVEFLVSFYNNEISEKSEIFDDQFSVERPDGSNFTLKIRSTKLEDSAMYFCASGWTGGREAQYFGPGTRLLVL.

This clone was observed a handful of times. CDR3 loop: CASSPGQGVDEQYF. CDR3 coding DNA: TGTGCCAGCAGCCCAGGACAGGGGGTGGATGAGCAGTACTTC. The chain combines TRBV7-9 with TRBJ2-7, with TRBD1 matching over 10 bases. J was trimmed by 7 bases and V by 5 bases; bases with no gene match: 8. Germline values: CDR1 SEHNR, CDR2 FQNEAQ (reference sequence). The CDR3 sequence is 14 residues long.

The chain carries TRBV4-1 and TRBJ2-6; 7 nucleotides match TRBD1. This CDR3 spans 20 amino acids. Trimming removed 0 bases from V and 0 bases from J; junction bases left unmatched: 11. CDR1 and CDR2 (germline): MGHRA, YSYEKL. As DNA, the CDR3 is TGCGCCAGCAGCCAAGATCGTAGAGGGGGCTACTACTCTGGGGCCAACGTCCTGACTTTC. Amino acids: CASSQDRRGGYYSGANVLTF.

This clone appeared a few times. The CDR3 region is CASSVEGVYTF. The CDR3 DNA follows: TGCGCCAGCAGCGTGGAGGGGGTGTACACCTTC. V and J are TRBV5-1 and TRBJ1-2; weak D call: TRBD1 (6 bases). Trimming shortened V by 4 bases and J by 11 bases, and 12 bases separated the two germline ends. The CDR3 extends over 11 amino acids. CDR1 and CDR2 from the germline V gene are SGHRS and YFSETQ.

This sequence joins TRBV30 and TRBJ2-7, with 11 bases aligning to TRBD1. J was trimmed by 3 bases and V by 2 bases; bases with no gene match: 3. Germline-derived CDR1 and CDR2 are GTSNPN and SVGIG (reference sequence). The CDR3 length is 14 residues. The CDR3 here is CAWSRGTGGYEQYV. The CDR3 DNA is TGTGCCTGGAGTAGAGGGACAGGGGGCTACGAGCAGTACGTC.

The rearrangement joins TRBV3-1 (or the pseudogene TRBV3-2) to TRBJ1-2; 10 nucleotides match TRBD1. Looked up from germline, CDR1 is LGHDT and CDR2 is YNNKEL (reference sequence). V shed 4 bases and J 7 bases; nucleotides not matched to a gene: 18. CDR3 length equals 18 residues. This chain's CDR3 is CASSPYEGLTGGPSGYTF. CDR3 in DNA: TGTGCCAGCAGCCCTTACGAAGGGTTGACAGGGGGCCCCTCTGGCTACACCTTC.

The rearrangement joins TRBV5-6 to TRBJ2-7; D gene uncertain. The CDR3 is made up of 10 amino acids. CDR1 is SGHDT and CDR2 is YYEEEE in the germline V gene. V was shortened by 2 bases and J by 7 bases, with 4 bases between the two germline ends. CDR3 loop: CASSFTEQYF. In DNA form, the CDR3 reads TGTGCCAGCAGCTTCACAGAGCAGTACTTC.

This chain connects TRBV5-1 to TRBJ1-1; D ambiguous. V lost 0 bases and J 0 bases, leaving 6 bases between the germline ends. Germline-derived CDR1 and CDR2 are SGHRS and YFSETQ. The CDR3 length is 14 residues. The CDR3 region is CASSLGSLNTEAFF. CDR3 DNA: TGCGCCAGCAGCTTGGGTTCGTTGAACACTGAAGCTTTCTTT.

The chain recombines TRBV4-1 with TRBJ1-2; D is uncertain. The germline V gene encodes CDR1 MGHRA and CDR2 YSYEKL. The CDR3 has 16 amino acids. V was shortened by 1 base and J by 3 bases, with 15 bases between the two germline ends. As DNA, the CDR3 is TGCGCCAGCAGCCAAGGGAAAACGTCCGGGGACTATGGCTACACCTTC. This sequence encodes CASSQGKTSGDYGYTF.

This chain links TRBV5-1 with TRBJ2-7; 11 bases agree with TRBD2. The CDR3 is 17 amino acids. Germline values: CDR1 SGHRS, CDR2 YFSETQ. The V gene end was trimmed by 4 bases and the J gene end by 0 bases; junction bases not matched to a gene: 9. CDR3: CASSTTSGGTNSYEQYF. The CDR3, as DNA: TGCGCCAGCAGCACAACTAGCGGGGGAACGAACTCCTACGAGCAGTACTTC. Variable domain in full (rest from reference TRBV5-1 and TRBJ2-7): KAGVTQTPRYLIKTRGQQVTLSCSPISGHRSVSWYQQTPGQGLQFLFEYFSETQRNKGNFPGRFSGRQFSNSRSEMNVSTLELGDSALYLCASSTTSGGTNSYEQYFGPGTRLTVT.

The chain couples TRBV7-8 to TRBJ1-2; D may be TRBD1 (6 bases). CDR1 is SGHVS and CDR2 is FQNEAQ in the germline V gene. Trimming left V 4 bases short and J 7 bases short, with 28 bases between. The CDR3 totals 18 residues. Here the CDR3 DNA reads TGTGCCAGCAGCTGGTCTAGGTCAGGGGAAAAACGACGCGGTGGCTACACCTTC. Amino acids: CASSWSRSGEKRRGGYTF.

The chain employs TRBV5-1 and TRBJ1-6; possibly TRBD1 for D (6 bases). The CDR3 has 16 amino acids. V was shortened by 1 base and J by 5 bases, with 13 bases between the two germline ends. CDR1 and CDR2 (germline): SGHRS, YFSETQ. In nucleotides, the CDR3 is TGCGCCAGCAGCTTGCGCGGGGGGCCGGATAATTCACCCCTCCACTTT. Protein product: CASSLRGGPDNSPLHF.

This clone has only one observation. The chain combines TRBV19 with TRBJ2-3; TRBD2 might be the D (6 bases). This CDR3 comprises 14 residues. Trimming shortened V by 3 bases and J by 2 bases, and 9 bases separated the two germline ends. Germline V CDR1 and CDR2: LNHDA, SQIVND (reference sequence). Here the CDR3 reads CASSMAGTTDTQYF. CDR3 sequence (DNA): TGTGCCAGTAGTATGGCGGGGACCACAGATACGCAGTATTTT.

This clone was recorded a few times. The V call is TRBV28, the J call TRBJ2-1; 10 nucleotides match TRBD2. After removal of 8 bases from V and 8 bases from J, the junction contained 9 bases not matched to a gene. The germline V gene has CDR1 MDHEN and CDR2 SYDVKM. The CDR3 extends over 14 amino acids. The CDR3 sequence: CASLSGGANDEQFF. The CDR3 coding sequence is TGTGCCAGCCTAAGCGGGGGGGCGAACGATGAGCAGTTCTTC.

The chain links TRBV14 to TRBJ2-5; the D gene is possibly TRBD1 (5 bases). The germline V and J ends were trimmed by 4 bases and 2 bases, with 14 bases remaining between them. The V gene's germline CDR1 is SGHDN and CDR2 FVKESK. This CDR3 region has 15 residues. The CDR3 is CASSPRQTLQETQYF. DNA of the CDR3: TGTGCCAGCAGCCCCAGACAGACCTTACAAGAGACCCAGTACTTC.

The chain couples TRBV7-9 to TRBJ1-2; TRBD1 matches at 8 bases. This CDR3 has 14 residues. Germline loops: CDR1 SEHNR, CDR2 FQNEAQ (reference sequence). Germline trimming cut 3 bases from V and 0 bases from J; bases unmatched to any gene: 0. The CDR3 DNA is TGTGCCAGCAGCTTCAGGGGGCCTAACTATGGCTACACCTTC. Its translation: CASSFRGPNYGYTF.

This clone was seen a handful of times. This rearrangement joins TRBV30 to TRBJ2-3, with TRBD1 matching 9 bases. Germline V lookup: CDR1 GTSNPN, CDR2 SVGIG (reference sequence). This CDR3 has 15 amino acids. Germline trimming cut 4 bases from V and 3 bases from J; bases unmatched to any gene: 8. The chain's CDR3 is CAWTPTGGGTDTQYF. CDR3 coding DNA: TGTGCCTGGACGCCGACAGGGGGTGGGACAGATACGCAGTATTTT.

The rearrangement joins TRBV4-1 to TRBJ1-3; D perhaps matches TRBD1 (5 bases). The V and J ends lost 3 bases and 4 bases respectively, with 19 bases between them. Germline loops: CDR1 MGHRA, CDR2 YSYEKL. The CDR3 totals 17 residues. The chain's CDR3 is CASSQRLTEPFGNTIYF. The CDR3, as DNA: TGCGCCAGCAGCCAGCGACTGACAGAACCTTTCGGAAACACCATATATTTT.

DNA of the CDR3: TGTGCCAGCTCACCAGGGGGCTCTATCAATGAGCAGTTCTTC. Its translation: CASSPGGSINEQFF. This chain joins TRBV18 and TRBJ2-1, with D tentatively TRBD1 (6 bases). The CDR3 extends over 14 amino acids. CDR1 and CDR2 (germline): KGHSH, LQKENI. V lost 2 bases and J lost 6, with 11 bases in between.

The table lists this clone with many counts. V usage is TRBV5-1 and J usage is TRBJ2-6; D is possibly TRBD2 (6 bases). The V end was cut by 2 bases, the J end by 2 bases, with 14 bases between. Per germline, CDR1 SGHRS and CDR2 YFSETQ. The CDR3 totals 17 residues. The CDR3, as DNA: TGCGCCAGCAGCTTAACAGCCTTAGCGGCTGGGGCCAACGTCCTGACTTTC. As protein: CASSLTALAAGANVLTF. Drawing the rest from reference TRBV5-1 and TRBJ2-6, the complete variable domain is KAGVTQTPRYLIKTRGQQVTLSCSPISGHRSVSWYQQTPGQGLQFLFEYFSETQRNKGNFPGRFSGRQFSNSRSEMNVSTLELGDSALYLCASSLTALAAGANVLTFGAGSRLTVL.

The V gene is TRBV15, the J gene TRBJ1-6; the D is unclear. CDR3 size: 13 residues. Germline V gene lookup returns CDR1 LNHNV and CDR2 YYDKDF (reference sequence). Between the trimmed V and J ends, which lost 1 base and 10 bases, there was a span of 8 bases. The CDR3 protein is CATSRGDSSPLHF. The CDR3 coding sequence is TGTGCCACCAGCAGAGGCGACTCATCACCCCTCCACTTT.

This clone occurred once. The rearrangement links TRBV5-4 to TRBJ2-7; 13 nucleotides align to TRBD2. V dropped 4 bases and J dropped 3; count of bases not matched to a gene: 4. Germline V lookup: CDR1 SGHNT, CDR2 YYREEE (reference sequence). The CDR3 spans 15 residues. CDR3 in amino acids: CASSAGTSGDYEQYF. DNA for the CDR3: TGTGCCAGCAGCGCCGGGACTAGCGGGGACTACGAGCAGTACTTC.